The 14 T cell receptor beta chains below all came from one sample that was sequenced in a study of T cell repertoires in cytomegalovirus infection. MiXCR was run by TCRdb on the reads, yielding one entry per CDR3 protein. In the table there are approximately 750,000 distinct CDR3 sequences, 35% to 45% of which are singletons. Material: PBMCs. Every receptor here comes from a human donor in good health (CMV status not recorded). Some clones in this sample may be carry-over from other donors' samples.

The gene calls are TRBV11-1 and TRBJ2-7; 7 positions agree with TRBD2. Per germline, CDR1 SGHAT and CDR2 FQDESV (reference sequence). This CDR3 has 14 amino acids. The ends lost 8 bases at V and 0 bases at J; junction bases unmatched: 7. DNA of the CDR3: TGTGCCAGCGGGGGGGGAAAGGACTCCTACGAGCAGTACTTC. This translates into CASGGGKDSYEQYF.

This clonotype was seen more than once but under ten times. This sequence joins TRBV10-3 and TRBJ1-2; possible D gene TRBD1, 5 bases. The CDR3 is made up of 12 amino acids. V lost 10 bases to trimming and J lost 8 bases, with 17 bases between them. Germline values: CDR1 ENHRY, CDR2 SYGVKD. Written as DNA, the CDR3 is TGTGCCACAGGCGTCCAGGGCGAGGGCTACACCTTC. Translated, it gives CATGVQGEGYTF.

This clonotype was observed a few times. The chain is built from TRBV5-4 and TRBJ1-4, with D perhaps matching TRBD1 (5 bases). This CDR3 has 16 amino acids. Trimming pared 4 bases from V and 4 bases from J, leaving 17 bases between. Looked up from germline, CDR1 is SGHNT and CDR2 is YYREEE (reference sequence). The CDR3 coding sequence is TGTGCCAGCAGCCTGGGGATGTCCGACAGTAATGAAAAACTGTTTTTT. It codes for CASSLGMSDSNEKLFF. Using reference TRBV5-4 and TRBJ1-4 for the parts outside the CDR3, the full variable domain is ETGVTQSPTHLIKTRGQQVTLRCSSQSGHNTVSWYQQALGQGPQFIFQYYREEENGRGNFPPRFSGLQFPNYSSELNVNALELDDSALYLCASSLGMSDSNEKLFFGSGTQLSVL.

This clonotype appeared a few times. This sequence joins TRBV6-2 or TRBV6-3 and TRBJ2-2; 7 positions match TRBD2. Germline CDR1 reads MNHEY; CDR2 reads SVGEGT. The CDR3 totals 15 residues. Losses at the gene ends were 8 bases for V and 4 bases for J; bases not matched to a gene: 10. CDR3 amino acids: CASDDRLARTGELFF. The CDR3 DNA is TGTGCCAGCGACGATCGACTAGCCCGCACCGGGGAGCTGTTTTTT.

With regard to this clonotype: Germline is not matched at one junction end, which may reflect a read error. The chain carries TRBV6-6 and TRBJ2-5; D might be TRBD1 (5 bases). Germline loops: CDR1 MNHNY, CDR2 SVGAGI (reference sequence). This CDR3 region has 14 residues. This chain's CDR3 is CASSYGAVQEIQYF. Written as DNA, the CDR3 is TGTGCCAGCAGTTACGGGGCAGTCCAAGAGATCCAGTACTTC.

The rearrangement uses TRBV6-1 and TRBJ1-5, with unresolved D. The CDR3 runs 15 residues. The germline V gene encodes CDR1 MNHNS and CDR2 SASEGT. V was pared by 6 bases and J by 6 bases, with 18 bases between. The CDR3: CASRHSSVGSQPQHF. CDR3 DNA sequence: TGTGCCAGCAGGCACTCTTCGGTGGGAAGTCAGCCCCAGCATTTT.

This clonotype was seen more than once but under ten times. The chain is built from TRBV6-1 and TRBJ1-1, with TRBD1 as a possible D gene (6 bases). V lost 5 bases and J 6 bases, leaving 16 bases between the germline ends. CDR1 MNHNS and CDR2 SASEGT come from the germline V gene. The CDR3 length is 14 residues. The CDR3 DNA follows: TGTGCCAGCAGTCGGAAGAACAGGGTAGCTGAAGCTTTCTTT. It yields the protein CASSRKNRVAEAFF.

In this sample, this clonotype turned up a few times. V usage is TRBV4-1 and J usage is TRBJ2-7; no clear D gene. This CDR3 comprises 14 residues. Per the germline V gene, CDR1 is MGHRA and CDR2 is YSYEKL. V gave up 0 bases and J gave up 2 bases, with 8 bases separating them. The chain's CDR3 is CASSQDALTYEQYF. The CDR3, as DNA: TGCGCCAGCAGCCAAGATGCACTGACCTACGAGCAGTACTTC.

This clonotype was counted a single time. The chain combines TRBV29-1 with TRBJ2-1; TRBD2 aligns across 11 bases. Germline CDR1 SQVTM, CDR2 ANQGSEA. Trimming took 2 bases from V and 13 from J; bases not matched to a gene: 10. CDR3 length: 14 amino acids. The DNA of the CDR3 is TGCAGCGTTGAACTCGGGACTAGCGGTAGGTCCCAGTTCTTC. It specifies CSVELGTSGRSQFF.

This chain uses TRBV28 with TRBJ1-4, with D possibly matching TRBD1 (5 bases). The CDR3 sequence is 18 residues long. Trimming cost V 4 bases and J 0 bases, with 18 bases left between them. Germline CDR1 reads MDHEN; CDR2 reads SYDVKM. The CDR3 DNA reads as TGTGCCAGCAGTTCCCCTAACCAGGGCCTTTCAACTAATGAAAAACTGTTTTTT. The encoded protein is CASSSPNQGLSTNEKLFF.

The CDR3 sequence: CASSQVRFPGNNYGYTF. CDR3 DNA sequence: TGCGCCAGCAGCCAAGTTCGTTTCCCCGGGAATAACTATGGCTACACCTTC. The chain uses TRBV4-1 and TRBJ1-2, with no clear D. V was clipped by 1 base and J by 1 base, with 16 bases between them. CDR3 length equals 17 residues. Germline V lookup: CDR1 MGHRA, CDR2 YSYEKL.

This chain connects TRBV12-3 or TRBV12-4 to TRBJ2-1; D is perhaps TRBD1 or TRBD2 (6 bases each). Deletions cut 7 bases from V and 12 bases from J, with 25 bases between. The length of the CDR3 is 15 residues. CDR3 DNA: TGTGCCAGCACAAAAGAGCGAAGGGGGGAAGGAGGGCAGTTCTTC. It is translated as CASTKERRGEGGQFF.

This rearrangement joins TRBV4-2 to TRBJ2-1, with unresolved D. From germline, CDR1 is LGHNA and CDR2 YNFKEQ. The V and J ends lost 1 base and 10 bases respectively, with 11 bases between them. The CDR3 covers 13 residues. The CDR3 loop is CASSQGRELEQFF. CDR3 DNA: TGTGCCAGCAGCCAAGGACGCGAACTCGAGCAGTTCTTC.

The chain links TRBV5-4 to TRBJ1-1; 9 bases map to TRBD1. The CDR3 spans 13 residues. The J segment lost 6 bases and the V segment lost 4 bases, leaving 4 bases of the junction unmatched. CDR1 and CDR2 from the germline V gene are SGHNT and YYREEE (reference sequence). CDR3 region: CASSGQGRSEAFF. For the CDR3, the DNA is TGTGCCAGCAGCGGACAGGGGCGCTCTGAAGCTTTCTTT.